These 20 T cell receptor beta chains were sequenced from one sample in a study of CD8 T cells in ankylosing spondylitis. Study results and limitations: Eight highly homologous variants made up a TCR beta motif, and this motif appeared characteristic of ankylosing spondylitis blood.

Their antigens are not known. TCRdb re-called the 5' RACE reads with MiXCR, one entry per CDR3 protein. Of about 450,000 distinct CDR3 sequences listed, roughly 26% are singletons. Sequencing used blood, either unsorted or a sorted T cell fraction (not recorded which). These receptors all come from a male donor with ankylosing spondylitis.

This clonotype came up a few times. CDR3 protein: CSARTGGMNYGYTF. The DNA of the CDR3 is TGCAGTGCTAGGACAGGGGGCATGAACTATGGCTACACCTTC. The chain joins TRBV20-1 to TRBJ1-2; 10 bases agree with TRBD1. The CDR3 runs to 14 residues. From germline, CDR1 is DFQATT and CDR2 SNEGSKA (reference sequence). With 3 bases clipped from V and 2 bases from J, the junction kept 3 bases outside the gene matches.

The sample holds a few counts of this clonotype. The chain carries TRBV7-2 and TRBJ2-3; TRBD2 agrees at 10 bases. CDR1 SGHTA and CDR2 FQGNSA come from the germline V gene. J was trimmed by 4 bases and V by 5 bases; bases with no gene match: 12. CDR3 length: 17 residues. CDR3 residues: CASSPRTSGAFADTQYF. The CDR3 DNA is TGTGCCAGCAGCCCGCGGACTAGCGGAGCCTTTGCAGATACGCAGTATTTT.

The chain links TRBV20-1 to TRBJ2-3; 14 nucleotides match TRBD2. Germline CDR1 DFQATT, CDR2 SNEGSKA (reference sequence). The V gene end was trimmed by 6 bases and the J gene end by 10 bases; junction bases not matched to a gene: 6. The CDR3 covers 13 residues. CDR3 sequence (DNA): TGCAGTGCCCTGACTAGCGGGAGGGGGTCGCAGTATTTT. This gives the protein CSALTSGRGSQYF.

V is TRBV3-1 and J is TRBJ2-7; D remains ambiguous. The V end lost 0 bases, the J end lost 9 bases, and 12 bases lay between the germline ends. The CDR3 runs to 13 residues. The germline V gene encodes CDR1 LGHDT and CDR2 YNNKEL (reference sequence). The CDR3 DNA is TGTGCCAGCAGCCAAGATCCCCGGTCCGGGCAGTACGTC. This gives the protein CASSQDPRSGQYV.

This clonotype was observed many times. This chain joins TRBV12-3 or TRBV12-4 and TRBJ2-2, with TRBD1 identical over 9 bases. The CDR3 has 15 residues. J lost 5 bases, V lost 4 bases, and 5 bases had no gene match. CDR3 coding DNA: TGTGCCAGCAGTTGGGACAGGGTGGGGACCGGGGAGCTGTTTTTT. Translation gives CASSWDRVGTGELFF.

This clonotype was picked up a small number of times. This chain links TRBV5-1 with TRBJ2-1; D possibly matches TRBD1 or TRBD2 (5 bases each). The length of the CDR3 is 12 residues. Trimming removed 6 bases from V and 9 bases from J, with 13 bases in between. From germline, CDR1 is SGHRS and CDR2 YFSETQ. The CDR3 is CASTYGAGEQFF. The CDR3 DNA reads as TGCGCCAGCACCTACGGGGCGGGTGAGCAGTTCTTC.

This clonotype appeared a few times. The chain has TRBV5-1 and TRBJ2-1; D is unresolved. The germline gives CDR1 SGHRS, CDR2 YFSETQ. There are 14 residues in the CDR3. Trimming removed 0 bases from V and 5 bases from J, with 9 bases in between. The CDR3, as DNA: TGCGCCAGCAGCTTGGAGCCAGATAACAATGAGCAGTTCTTC. Protein: CASSLEPDNNEQFF.

The table lists this clonotype with many counts. The chain couples TRBV20-1 to TRBJ2-7, with a possible D match to TRBD1 (5 bases). There are 15 residues in the CDR3. Looked up from germline, CDR1 is DFQATT and CDR2 is SNEGSKA (reference sequence). V lost 0 bases and J 6 bases, leaving 18 bases between the germline ends. The chain's CDR3 is CSAREQKQALGEQYF. As DNA, the CDR3 is TGCAGTGCTAGAGAACAAAAACAGGCGTTGGGCGAGCAGTACTTC.

This clonotype was seen many times. The chain recombines TRBV24-1 with TRBJ2-3; D unresolved. There are 14 residues in the CDR3. V shed 1 base and J shed 3 bases, with 7 bases lying between them. Germline lookup yields CDR1 KGHDR and CDR2 SFDVKD. CDR3 sequence reads: CATSDFQSTDTQYF. The CDR3 DNA follows: TGTGCCACCAGTGATTTTCAGTCAACAGATACGCAGTATTTT.

This chain connects TRBV28 to TRBJ1-5; D remains ambiguous. V lost 7 bases and J lost 11, with 12 bases in between. Germline CDR1 reads MDHEN; CDR2 reads SYDVKM. The CDR3 contains 11 residues. CDR3 nucleotide sequence: TGTGCCAGCACCACTCGGGAAGCCCAGCATTTT. It codes for CASTTREAQHF.

This clonotype has at least ten counts. This chain uses TRBV3-1 with TRBJ1-1; 9 nucleotides align to TRBD1. Germline values: CDR1 LGHDT, CDR2 YNNKEL (reference sequence). The CDR3 is 14 amino acids. Trimming took 3 bases from V and 6 from J; bases not matched to a gene: 5. CDR3 sequence (DNA): TGTGCCAGCAGCCACACAGGGGGCGCGTCTGAAGCTTTCTTT. It specifies CASSHTGGASEAFF.

This clonotype was picked up a small number of times. V and J are TRBV11-2 and TRBJ1-1; no clear D. Per germline, CDR1 SGHAT and CDR2 FQNNGV. This CDR3 has 12 amino acids. V lost 5 bases and J lost 6, with 10 bases in between. In DNA, the CDR3 is TGTGCCAGCAGCCGCCTAGGGCCTGAAGCTTTCTTT. The encoded protein is CASSRLGPEAFF. The full variable domain, rest sourced from reference TRBV11-2 and TRBJ1-1, is EAGVAQSPRYKIIEKRQSVAFWCNPISGHATLYWYQQILGQGPKLLIQFQNNGVVDDSQLPKDRFSAERLKGVDSTLKIQPAKLEDSAVYLCASSRLGPEAFFGQGTRLTVV.

The chain recombines TRBV2 with TRBJ2-3; tentative D call: TRBD2 (5 bases). The germline V and J ends were trimmed by 10 bases and 0 bases, with 11 bases remaining between them. This CDR3 spans 13 amino acids. Germline CDR1 reads SNHLY; CDR2 reads FYNNEI. In DNA, the CDR3 is TGTGCCACCAAGGGCGGGAGCACAGATACGCAGTATTTT. Its protein product is CATKGGSTDTQYF.

This clonotype has a count of ten or more. CDR3 bases: TGCAGTCCCAAGGGGACAGGGGACAATCAGCCCCAGCATTTT. Translating gives CSPKGTGDNQPQHF. The chain carries TRBV20-1 and TRBJ1-5, with TRBD1 matching 10 bases. V lost 8 bases to trimming and J lost 3 bases; unmatched junction nucleotides: 7. The CDR3 spans 14 residues. Germline CDR1 reads DFQATT; CDR2 reads SNEGSKA (reference sequence).

This clonotype was seen repeatedly, ten times or more. The chain couples TRBV5-1 to TRBJ2-2, with TRBD2 matching 9 bases. Germline assignment: CDR1 SGHRS and CDR2 YFSETQ. The CDR3 contains 18 residues. The V and J ends lost 2 bases and 7 bases, in that order; junction bases with no gene match: 15. The CDR3 spells CASSFRDAGGPRGGELFF. CDR3 DNA sequence: TGCGCCAGCAGCTTTCGAGATGCGGGAGGGCCAAGAGGCGGGGAGCTGTTTTTT.

This clonotype came up a few times. V usage is TRBV5-4 and J usage is TRBJ1-2; TRBD1 matches 7 bases. The J segment lost 6 bases and the V segment lost 0 bases, leaving 5 bases of the junction unmatched. CDR1 and CDR2 from the germline V gene are SGHNT and YYREEE (reference sequence). The CDR3 runs 14 residues. CDR3 DNA: TGTGCCAGCAGCTTGGACAGGGGATGGGATGGCTACACCTTC. Its translation is CASSLDRGWDGYTF.

This clonotype was counted a single time. The V gene is TRBV15, the J gene TRBJ2-3, with 8 nucleotides matching TRBD2. CDR3 length: 16 amino acids. Trimming took 4 bases from V and 6 from J; bases not matched to a gene: 12. Germline V CDR1 and CDR2: LNHNV, YYDKDF (reference sequence). CDR3 residues: CATSTEREWVADTQYF. The CDR3 DNA reads TGTGCCACCAGCACCGAGCGGGAGTGGGTAGCCGATACGCAGTATTTT.

The V call is TRBV7-9, the J call TRBJ1-4; D not certain. The germline V gene has CDR1 SEHNR and CDR2 FQNEAQ (reference sequence). V shed 1 base and J shed 7 bases, with 4 bases lying between them. The CDR3 is made up of 12 amino acids. In nucleotides, the CDR3 is TGTGCCAGCAGCTTAGTCCGTGAAAAACTGTTTTTT. Amino acids: CASSLVREKLFF.

The chain recombines TRBV4-2 with TRBJ2-6; 15 bases line up with TRBD2. This CDR3 is 18 amino acids long. CDR1 is LGHNA, CDR2 YNFKEQ, per germline. V lost 3 bases and J lost 3; bases outside the gene matches: 3. The CDR3: CASSQGLAGGGGANVLTF. The CDR3 DNA sequence: TGTGCCAGCAGCCAGGGACTAGCGGGAGGAGGTGGGGCCAACGTCCTGACTTTC.

The V gene is TRBV3-1, the J gene TRBJ2-1; TRBD1 matches at 9 bases. V was clipped by 4 bases and J by 7 bases; unmatched bases: 8. The germline V gene encodes CDR1 LGHDT and CDR2 YNNKEL (reference sequence). This CDR3 region has 15 residues. CDR3 amino acids: CASSLQGAISNEQFF. The CDR3 DNA is TGTGCCAGCAGCCTACAGGGGGCTATTTCAAATGAGCAGTTCTTC.